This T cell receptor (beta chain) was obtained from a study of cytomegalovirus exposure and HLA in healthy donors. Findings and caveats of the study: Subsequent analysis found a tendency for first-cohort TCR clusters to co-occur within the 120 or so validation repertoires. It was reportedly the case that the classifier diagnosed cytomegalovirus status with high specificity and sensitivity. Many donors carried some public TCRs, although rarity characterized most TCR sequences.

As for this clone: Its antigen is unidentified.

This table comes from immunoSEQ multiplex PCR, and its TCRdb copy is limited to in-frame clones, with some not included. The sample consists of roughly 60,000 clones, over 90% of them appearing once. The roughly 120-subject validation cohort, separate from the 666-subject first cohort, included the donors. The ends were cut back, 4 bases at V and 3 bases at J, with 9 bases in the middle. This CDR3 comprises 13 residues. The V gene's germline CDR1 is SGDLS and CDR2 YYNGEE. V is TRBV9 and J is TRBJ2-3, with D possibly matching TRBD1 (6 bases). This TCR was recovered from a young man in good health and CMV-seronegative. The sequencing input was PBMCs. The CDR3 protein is CASSTGLTDTQYF. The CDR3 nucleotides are TGTGCCAGCAGCACAGGGTTGACAGATACGCAGTATTTT.